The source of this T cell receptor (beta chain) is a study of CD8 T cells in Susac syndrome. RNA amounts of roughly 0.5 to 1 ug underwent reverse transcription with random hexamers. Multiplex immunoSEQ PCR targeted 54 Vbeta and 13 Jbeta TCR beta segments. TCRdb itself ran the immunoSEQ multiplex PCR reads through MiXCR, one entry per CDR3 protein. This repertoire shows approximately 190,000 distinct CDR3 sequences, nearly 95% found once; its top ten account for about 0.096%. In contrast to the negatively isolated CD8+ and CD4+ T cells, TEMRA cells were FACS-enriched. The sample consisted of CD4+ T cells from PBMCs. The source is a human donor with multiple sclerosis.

The CDR3 bases are TGTGCCACCAGCAGACAGGGCCTCTCCTACGAGCAGTACTTC. As protein: CATSRQGLSYEQYF. This chain uses TRBV15 with TRBJ2-7; a possible D gene is TRBD1 (5 bases). The ends were cut back, 2 bases at V and 0 bases at J, with 8 bases in the middle. Germline V gives CDR1 LNHNV, CDR2 YYDKDF (reference sequence). The CDR3 has 14 residues.